These T cell receptor beta chains were read from a single sample in a study of response to subunit inactivated influenza vaccine. TCRdb analysed the RT-PCR reads with MiXCR anew, one entry per CDR3 protein. The sample includes 300,000 to 350,000 distinct CDR3 sequences, around a fifth of them seen just once. The sequencing here drew on PBMCs from blood, taken approximately 20 months after vaccination. The receptors originated from a man aged 50 to 75 who received an inactivated influenza vaccine. CDR3s leave out the opening cysteine and the closing phenylalanine or tryptophan. D genes are given only for firm matches.

>TRBJ2-7|TRBD1|TRBV19|13
ASSIAGTGADEQY
>TRBJ2-7|NA|TRBV7-2|11
ASSSTGSYEQY
>TRBJ2-3|NA|TRBV12-3/TRBV12-4|13
ASSPLGTGTDTQY
>TRBJ1-1|NA|TRBV19|11
ASTLGVNTEAF
>TRBJ2-4|NA|TRBV5-8|15
ASSDYKGFGAKNIQY
>TRBJ1-1|NA|TRBV7-9|14
ASSPGQGEGNGEAF
>TRBJ2-1|NA|TRBV9|12
ASSVESSYNEQF
>TRBJ1-6|NA|TRBV27|15
ASSFSPFGANNSPLH
>TRBJ2-1|NA|TRBV5-6|13
ASSLGGTRYDEQF
>TRBJ1-2|TRBD1|TRBV19|16
ASSIGPGTERTNYGYT
>TRBJ2-3|TRBD2|TRBV10-3|13
AISGTSGEWNTQY
>TRBJ1-2|TRBD1|TRBV20-1|10
SARTGEIGYT
>TRBJ1-5|NA|TRBV6-1|12
ASNPLGAAQPQH
>TRBJ2-2|NA|TRBV12-3/TRBV12-4|12
ASTRAQVTGELF
>TRBJ2-7|TRBD1|TRBV15|12
ATSREQGAYEQY
>TRBJ2-4|TRBD1|TRBV5-1|16
ASSLDQTGFAAKNIQY
>TRBJ1-1|NA|TRBV3-1|12
ASSHQAGTTEAF
>TRBJ2-2|TRBD2|TRBV7-2|14
ASSGLAGPNTGELF
>TRBJ2-1|TRBD2|TRBV11-2|14
ASSFWSLAGDNEQF
>TRBJ2-1|TRBD2|TRBV15|16
ATSRDVVGGRTYNEQF
>TRBJ2-1|NA|TRBV4-3|10
ASSQGGNEQF
>TRBJ1-1|TRBD1|TRBV20-1|12
SARNRDRGPEAF
>TRBJ1-2|NA|TRBV12-3/TRBV12-4|9
ASSQDYGYT
>TRBJ1-3|NA|TRBV28|13
ASSPFSGLGNTIY
>TRBJ1-1|TRBD1|TRBV27|13
ASRETGLGNTEAF
>TRBJ2-7|TRBD2|TRBV20-1|13
SVESGGARHYEQY
>TRBJ1-2|TRBD1|TRBV11-2|13
ASSTGTGGDYGYT
>TRBJ2-1|NA|TRBV5-1|13
ASSLVTGGQGEQF
>TRBJ1-2|NA|TRBV19|12
ASTGAGHNYGYT
>TRBJ2-1|NA|TRBV12-3/TRBV12-4|14
ASSLTHMSSYNEQF
>TRBJ1-4|TRBD1|TRBV28|15
ASSLHLPGTVNEKLF
>TRBJ1-6|NA|TRBV20-1|13
SARRTLSYNSPLH
>TRBJ2-1|NA|TRBV3-1|11
ASSPGTPPSQF
>TRBJ2-4|TRBD1|TRBV6-1|13
ASRGQGSAKNIQY
>TRBJ2-1|TRBD1|TRBV6-2/TRBV6-3|12
ASSDTGVVGEQF
>TRBJ1-2|NA|TRBV4-2|13
ASSPTPRGDLGYT
>TRBJ1-1|NA|TRBV12-3/TRBV12-4|13
ASSLMSRSNTEAF
>TRBJ2-5|NA|TRBV18|13
ASSQSDILGETQY
>TRBJ2-5|NA|TRBV18|11
ASSPRNEETQY
>TRBJ1-1|NA|TRBV4-1|13
ASSQDGQGVTEAF
>TRBJ1-5|NA|TRBV19|10
ASSPRVEPQH
>TRBJ1-5|NA|TRBV5-1|11
ASSRGENQPQH
>TRBJ2-1|TRBD2|TRBV12-3/TRBV12-4|17
ASKIAGGFLPPPYNEQF
>TRBJ1-5|TRBD1|TRBV6-2/TRBV6-3|13
ASSYRTGGTQPQH
>TRBJ2-3|TRBD2|TRBV20-1|13
SARVAGVNTDTQY
>TRBJ1-2|NA|TRBV25-1|10
ASSTGIYGYT
>TRBJ1-2|NA|TRBV3-1|14
ASSSSGTLLDYGYT
>TRBJ1-1|NA|TRBV10-2|14
ASSERRSSVNTEAF
>TRBJ1-4|NA|TRBV19|13
ASSDGQYSNEKLF
>TRBJ1-5|NA|TRBV20-1|13
SARTTGGAGQPQH
>TRBJ1-5|NA|TRBV6-1|11
ASSNGENQPQH
>TRBJ2-2|NA|TRBV5-4|15
ASSGDLKAPNTGELF
>TRBJ1-1|NA|TRBV4-1|10
ASSQGGHSAF
>TRBJ1-2|NA|TRBV7-9|13
ASRPPVQDNYGYT
>TRBJ2-7|NA|TRBV29-1|9
SVEAFYEQY
>TRBJ2-3|NA|TRBV2|12
ASLWGSYTDTQY
>TRBJ1-1|NA|TRBV3-1|12
ASSGLGGLTEAF
>TRBJ2-7|NA|TRBV3-1|10
ASSQTLFEQY
>TRBJ1-4|TRBD1|TRBV4-1|16
ASSQVFTGAPANEKLF